This T cell receptor beta chain stems from a study of blood T cell repertoires in COVID-19. Study in general: Specimens from acute and convalescent COVID-19 originated in the United States, Italy and Spain. The cDNA or gDNA used as material had been derived from T cells, B-cell-depleted T cells, or PBMCs.

Original methodology: Amplification of reference gene primers provided the estimated nucleated cell counts. Produced via immunoSEQ multiplex PCR; TCRdb's table is partial and in-frame only. Clone size and the V and J calls come from that table; the DNA yielded D and trimming. The data contain 65,000 to 90,000 clones, around four fifths of them singletons. This clone was seen once. The CDR3 is 15 residues long. The V and J ends lost 4 bases and 3 bases, in that order; junction bases with no gene match: 6. The germline gives CDR1 SGHNT, CDR2 YYREEE (reference sequence). Sequencing used peripheral blood. This clonotype originated in an older man with active or convalescent COVID-19. This chain joins TRBV5-4 and TRBJ1-4; 7 positions agree with TRBD1. CDR3 bases: TGTGCCAGCAGCGGTCAGGGGGGAGCTAATGAAAAACTGTTTTTT. Translating gives CASSGQGGANEKLFF. Supplemented by reference TRBV5-4 and TRBJ1-4, the full variable domain reads ETGVTQSPTHLIKTRGQQVTLRCSSQSGHNTVSWYQQALGQGPQFIFQYYREEENGRGNFPPRFSGLQFPNYSSELNVNALELDDSALYLCASSGQGGANEKLFFGSGTQLSVL.